Listed below are T cell receptor beta chains from one sample, sequenced in a study of T cells after somatic rescue of genetic block. Produced via immunoSEQ multiplex PCR; TCRdb's table is partial and in-frame only. Counted here are 13,000 to 15,000 clones, 55% to 75% occurring once; the ten biggest clones make up 12% to 15%. The sample comprised peripheral blood mononuclear cells (PBMCs). These receptors originate from a boy between 5 and 17 years old. Both conserved end residues are part of each CDR3. A D gene is named only where the DNA matches it firmly. Clone sizes are given selectively: once, few, many, or a class where the clone is expanded.

>TRBJ1-1|TRBV27|TRBD1|-
CASSLWDRNTEAFF
TGTGCCAGCAGTTTATGGGACAGGAACACTGAAGCTTTCTTT
>TRBJ2-7|TRBV18|TRBD1|-
CASSSRDSTPYEQYF
TGTGCCAGCTCATCCCGGGACAGCACTCCCTACGAGCAGTACTTC
>TRBJ2-2|TRBV21-1|-|medium-sized
CASKGRDGNTGELFF
TGTGCCAGCAAAGGCAGGGATGGGAACACCGGGGAGCTGTTTTTT
>TRBJ2-7|TRBV10-3|-|-
CAISESGMEYF
TGTGCCATCAGTGAGTCGGGGATGGAGTACTTC
>TRBJ2-3|TRBV5-1|-|-
CASSLGRGFSTDTQYF
TGCGCCAGCAGCTTAGGGCGGGGCTTTAGCACAGATACGCAGTATTTT
>TRBJ1-6|TRBV27|TRBD1|-
CASSPPMDRGNSPLHF
TGTGCCAGCAGTCCACCCATGGACAGGGGGAATTCACCCCTCCACTTT
>TRBJ1-4|TRBV6-6|-|once
CATSRGTGEKLFF
TGTGCCACCTCCCGGGGGACGGGTGAAAAACTGTTTTTT
>TRBJ1-2|TRBV18|TRBD1|-
CASSSSGTGVYGYTF
TGTGCCAGCTCATCATCCGGGACAGGGGTCTATGGCTACACCTTC
>TRBJ1-4|TRBV6-1|-|once
CATRTALGTNEKLFF
TGTGCCACCCGGACGGCGCTGGGAACTAATGAAAAACTGTTTTTT
>TRBJ1-1|TRBV10-1|-|-
CASSESKGRGWNTEAFF
TGCGCCAGCAGTGAGTCGAAGGGCAGGGGCTGGAACACTGAAGCTTTCTTT
>TRBJ1-5|TRBV19|-|-
CATIQGYNQPQHF
TGTGCCACGATACAGGGATACAATCAGCCCCAGCATTTT
>TRBJ2-2|TRBV19|-|-
CASSIVGNTGELFF
TGTGCCAGTAGTATTGTGGGGAACACCGGGGAGCTGTTTTTT
>TRBJ2-7|TRBV6-5|TRBD2|-
CASSYSMSSGGYEQYF
TGTGCCAGCAGTTACTCCATGAGTAGCGGGGGCTACGAGCAGTACTTC
>TRBJ1-6|TRBV6-1|-|-
CARSSTPNSPLHF
TGTGCCAGGTCTAGCACCCCTAATTCACCCCTCCACTTT
>TRBJ2-5|TRBV18|TRBD1|-
CASSPRQGTETQYF
TGTGCCAGCTCACCCCGACAGGGGACAGAGACCCAGTACTTC
>TRBJ1-1|TRBV27|TRBD1|-
CASSFSGGLTEAFF
TGTGCCAGCAGTTTCTCAGGGGGCCTCACTGAAGCTTTCTTT
>TRBJ1-2|TRBV4-1|TRBD1|-
CASSPTGQGSSYGYTF
TGCGCCAGCAGCCCCACAGGACAGGGGAGTTCCTATGGCTACACCTTC
>TRBJ2-7|TRBV18|TRBD2|-
CASSLRAGGLPYEQYF
TGTGCCAGCTCACTCCGAGCGGGAGGCCTTCCCTACGAGCAGTACTTC
>TRBJ2-2|TRBV25-1|-|few
CASRPFGGNTGELFF
TGTGCCAGCAGACCCTTCGGGGGGAACACCGGGGAGCTGTTTTTT
>TRBJ2-1|TRBV28|-|medium-sized
CASSPDGSSYNEQFF
TGTGCCAGCAGCCCAGACGGCAGCTCCTACAATGAGCAGTTCTTC
>TRBJ2-3|TRBV9|TRBD2|-
CASSVAGAGGLTDTQYF
TGTGCCAGCAGCGTAGCGGGAGCGGGGGGGCTGACAGATACGCAGTATTTT
>TRBJ1-2|TRBV6-5|TRBD1|-
CASSRDRANYGYTF
TGTGCCAGCAGTCGGGACAGGGCGAACTATGGCTACACCTTC
>TRBJ2-3|TRBV7-9|-|-
CASSLRTARADTQYF
TGTGCCAGCAGCTTAAGGACAGCCAGGGCAGATACGCAGTATTTT
>TRBJ2-2|TRBV7-3|TRBD2|-
CASSPGLGGAGELFF
TGTGCCAGCAGCCCGGGACTAGGAGGGGCCGGGGAGCTGTTTTTT
>TRBJ2-5|TRBV5-1|TRBD1|-
CASSSYTTGETQYF
TGCGCCAGCAGCTCCTACACGACAGGGGAGACCCAGTACTTC
>TRBJ2-7|TRBV11-2|-|-
CASSLRRQANFYEQYF
TGTGCCAGCAGCTTGAGAAGACAGGCAAACTTCTACGAGCAGTACTTC
>TRBJ2-5|TRBV11-2|TRBD1|-
CASSLVQGVQGETQYF
TGTGCCAGCAGCTTAGTCCAGGGGGTTCAAGGGGAGACCCAGTACTTC
>TRBJ1-6|TRBV6-6|TRBD1|-
CASSELGQGNSPLHF
TGTGCCAGCAGTGAGCTAGGACAGGGTAATTCACCCCTCCACTTT
>TRBJ2-1|TRBV19|-|-
CASSPPDIRPPSYNEQFF
TGTGCCAGTAGTCCGCCCGACATCCGACCTCCTTCCTACAATGAGCAGTTCTTC
>TRBJ2-7|TRBV6-6|TRBD1|-
CASSYTGASEQYF
TGTGCCAGCAGTTATACAGGGGCTAGCGAGCAGTACTTC
>TRBJ2-5|TRBV6-8|-|once
CASSFSSPIRRETQYF
TGTGCCAGCAGTTTCTCCTCCCCCATCCGACGAGAGACCCAGTACTTC
>TRBJ1-1|TRBV6-1|-|-
CASSQQITNTEAFF
TGTGCCAGCAGCCAACAGATTACCAACACTGAAGCTTTCTTT
>TRBJ1-5|TRBV9|-|-
CASSVEADQPQHF
TGTGCCAGCAGCGTAGAAGCAGATCAGCCCCAGCATTTT
>TRBJ2-2|TRBV18|-|-
CASSLMDGSNTGELFF
TGTGCCAGCTCACTCATGGACGGGTCGAACACCGGGGAGCTGTTTTTT
>TRBJ1-1|TRBV13|-|few
CASSFLGAPEAFF
TGTGCCAGCAGCTTTCTCGGGGCCCCTGAAGCTTTCTTT
>TRBJ1-1|TRBV10-3|-|few
CATKAGNTEAFF
TGTGCCACCAAAGCGGGAAACACTGAAGCTTTCTTT
>TRBJ1-2|TRBV18|-|few
CASSPQSPNYGYTF
TGTGCCAGCTCACCACAGAGCCCCAACTATGGCTACACCTTC
>TRBJ2-7|TRBV7-6|-|-
CASSLDGQQYF
TGTGCCAGCAGCTTGGACGGCCAGCAGTACTTC
>TRBJ1-2|TRBV2|-|-
CASSVERGGGYTF
TGTGCCAGCAGTGTGGAAAGGGGAGGAGGCTACACCTTC
>TRBJ2-7|TRBV5-1|-|-
CASSLVSSSYEQYF
TGCGCCAGCAGCTTGGTGAGCAGCTCCTACGAGCAGTACTTC
>TRBJ1-5|TRBV9|-|-
CASSVGPPSWNQPQHF
TGTGCCAGCAGCGTAGGCCCGCCATCATGGAATCAGCCCCAGCATTTT